This T cell receptor (beta chain) came from a study of T cell changes during pregnancy in multiple sclerosis. Generated by immunoSEQ multiplex PCR, the TCRdb table keeps only in-frame clones and is missing some. The sample lists about 40,000 clones, just over 90% occurring once. CDR1 is MNHEY and CDR2 is SVGAGI in the germline V gene. The germline V and J ends were trimmed by 6 bases and 1 base, with 6 bases remaining between them. The CDR3 runs 12 residues. The source is a female donor with multiple sclerosis, enrolled in a pregnancy study. The rearrangement uses TRBV6-5 and TRBJ1-1; D is unresolved. The sample consisted of peripheral blood, taken before pregnancy. The CDR3 DNA reads as TGTGCCAGCAGCCGAGCGAACACTGAAGCTTTCTTT. Its translation is CASSRANTEAFF.